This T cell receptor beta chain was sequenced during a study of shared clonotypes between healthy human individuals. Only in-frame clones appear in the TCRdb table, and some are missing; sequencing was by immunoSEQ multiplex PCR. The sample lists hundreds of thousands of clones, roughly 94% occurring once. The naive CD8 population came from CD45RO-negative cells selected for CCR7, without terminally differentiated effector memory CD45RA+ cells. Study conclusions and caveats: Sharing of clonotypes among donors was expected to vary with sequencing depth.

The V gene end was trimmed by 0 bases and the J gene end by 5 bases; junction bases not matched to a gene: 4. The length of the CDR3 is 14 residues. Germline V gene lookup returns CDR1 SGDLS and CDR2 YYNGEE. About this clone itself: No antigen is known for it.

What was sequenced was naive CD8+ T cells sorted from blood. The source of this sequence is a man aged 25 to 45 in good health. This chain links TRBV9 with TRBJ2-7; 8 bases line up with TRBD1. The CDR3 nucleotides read TGTGCCAGCAGCGTAGGACAGGGGAGCAACGAGCAGTACTTC. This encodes CASSVGQGSNEQYF.